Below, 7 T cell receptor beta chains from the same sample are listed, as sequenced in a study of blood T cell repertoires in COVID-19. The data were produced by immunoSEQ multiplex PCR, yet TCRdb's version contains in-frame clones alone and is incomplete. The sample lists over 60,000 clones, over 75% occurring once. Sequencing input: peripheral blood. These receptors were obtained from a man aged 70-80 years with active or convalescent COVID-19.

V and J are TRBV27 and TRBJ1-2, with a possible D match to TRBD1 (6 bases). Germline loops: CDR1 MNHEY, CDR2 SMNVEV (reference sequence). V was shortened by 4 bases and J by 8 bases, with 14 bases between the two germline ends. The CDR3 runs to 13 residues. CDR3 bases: TGTGCCAGCAGTTCCACCGGGACACTGGGCTACACCTTC. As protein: CASSSTGTLGYTF.

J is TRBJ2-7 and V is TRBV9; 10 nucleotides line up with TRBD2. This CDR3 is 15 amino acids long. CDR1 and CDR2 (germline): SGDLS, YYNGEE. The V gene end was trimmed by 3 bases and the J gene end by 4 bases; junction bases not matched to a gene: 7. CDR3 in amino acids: CASSATSGATYEQYF. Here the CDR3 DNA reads TGTGCCAGCAGCGCAACTAGCGGGGCCACGTACGAGCAGTACTTC.

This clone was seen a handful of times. DNA for the CDR3: TGTGCCAGCACCCCGACAGGGGAATTATCCTATGGCTACACCTTC. This gives the protein CASTPTGELSYGYTF. V usage is TRBV28 and J usage is TRBJ1-2, with 8 bases lining up with TRBD1. The germline V gene encodes CDR1 MDHEN and CDR2 SYDVKM. J lost 4 bases, V lost 7 bases, and 11 bases had no gene match. CDR3 length: 15 amino acids.

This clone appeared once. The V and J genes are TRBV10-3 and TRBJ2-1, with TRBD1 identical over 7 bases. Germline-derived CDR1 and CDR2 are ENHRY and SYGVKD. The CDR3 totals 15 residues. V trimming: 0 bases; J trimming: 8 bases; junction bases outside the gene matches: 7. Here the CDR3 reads CAISESNRGSDEQFF. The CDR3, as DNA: TGTGCCATCAGTGAGTCGAACAGGGGTAGCGATGAGCAGTTCTTC.

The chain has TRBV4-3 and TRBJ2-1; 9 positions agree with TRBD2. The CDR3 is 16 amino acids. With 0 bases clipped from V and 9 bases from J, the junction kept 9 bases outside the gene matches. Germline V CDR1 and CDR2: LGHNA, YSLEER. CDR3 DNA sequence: TGCGCCAGCAGCCAAGATTCACGGACTAGCGCAGGTGAGCAGTTCTTC. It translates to CASSQDSRTSAGEQFF.

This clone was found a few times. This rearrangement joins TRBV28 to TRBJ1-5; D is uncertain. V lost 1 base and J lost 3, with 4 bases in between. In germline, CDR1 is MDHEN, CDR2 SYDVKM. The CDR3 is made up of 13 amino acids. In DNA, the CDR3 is TGTGCCAGCAGTTTATCCTACAATCAGCCCCAGCATTTT. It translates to CASSLSYNQPQHF.

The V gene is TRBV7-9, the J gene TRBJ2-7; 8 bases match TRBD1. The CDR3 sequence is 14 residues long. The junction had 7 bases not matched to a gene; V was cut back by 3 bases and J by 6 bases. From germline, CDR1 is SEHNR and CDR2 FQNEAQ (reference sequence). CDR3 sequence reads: CASSLGQDASEQYF. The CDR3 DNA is TGTGCCAGCAGCTTGGGACAGGACGCTAGCGAGCAGTACTTC. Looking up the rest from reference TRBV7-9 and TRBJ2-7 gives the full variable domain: DTGVSQNPRHKITKRGQNVTFRCDPISEHNRLYWYRQTLGQGPEFLTYFQNEAQLEKSRLLSDRFSAERPKGSFSTLEIQRTEQGDSAMYLCASSLGQDASEQYFGPGTRLTVT.